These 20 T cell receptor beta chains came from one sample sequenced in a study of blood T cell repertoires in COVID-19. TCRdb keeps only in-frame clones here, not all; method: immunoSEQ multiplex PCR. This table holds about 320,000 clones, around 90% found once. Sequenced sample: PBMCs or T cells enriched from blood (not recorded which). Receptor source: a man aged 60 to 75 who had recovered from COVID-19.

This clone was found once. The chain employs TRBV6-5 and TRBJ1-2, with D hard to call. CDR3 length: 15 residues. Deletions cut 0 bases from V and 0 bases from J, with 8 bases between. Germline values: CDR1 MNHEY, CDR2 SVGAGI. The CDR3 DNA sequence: TGTGCCAGCAGTTACTCACCGAGCACTAACTATGGCTACACCTTC. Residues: CASSYSPSTNYGYTF.

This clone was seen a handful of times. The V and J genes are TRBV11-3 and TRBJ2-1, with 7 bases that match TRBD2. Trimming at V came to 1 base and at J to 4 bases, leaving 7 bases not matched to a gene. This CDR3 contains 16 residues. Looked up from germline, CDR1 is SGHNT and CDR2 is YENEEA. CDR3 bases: TGTGCCAGCAGCTTAGGTCGGTCTAGCGGATACAATGAGCAGTTCTTC. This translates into CASSLGRSSGYNEQFF.

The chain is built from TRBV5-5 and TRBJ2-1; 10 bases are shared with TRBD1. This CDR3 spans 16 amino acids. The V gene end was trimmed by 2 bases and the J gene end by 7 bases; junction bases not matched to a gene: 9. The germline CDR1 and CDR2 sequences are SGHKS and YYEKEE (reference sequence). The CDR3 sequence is CASSLFGTGVLNEQFF. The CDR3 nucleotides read TGTGCCAGCAGCTTATTCGGGACAGGGGTATTGAATGAGCAGTTCTTC.

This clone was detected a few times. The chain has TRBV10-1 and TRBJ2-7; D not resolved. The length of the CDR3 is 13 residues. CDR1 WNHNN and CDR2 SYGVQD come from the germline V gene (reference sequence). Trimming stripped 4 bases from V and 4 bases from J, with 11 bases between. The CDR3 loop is CASSASTSYEQYF. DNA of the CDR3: TGCGCCAGCAGTGCGTCTACAAGTTACGAGCAGTACTTC.

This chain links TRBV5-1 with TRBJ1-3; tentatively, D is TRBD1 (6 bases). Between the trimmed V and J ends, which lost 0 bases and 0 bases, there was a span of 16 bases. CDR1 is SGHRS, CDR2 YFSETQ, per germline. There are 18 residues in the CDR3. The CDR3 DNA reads TGCGCCAGCAGCTTGGACAGGGTTACCCCGAGCTCTGGAAACACCATATATTTT. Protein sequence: CASSLDRVTPSSGNTIYF. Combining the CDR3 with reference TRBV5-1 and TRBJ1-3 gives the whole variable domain KAGVTQTPRYLIKTRGQQVTLSCSPISGHRSVSWYQQTPGQGLQFLFEYFSETQRNKGNFPGRFSGRQFSNSRSEMNVSTLELGDSALYLCASSLDRVTPSSGNTIYFGEGSWLTVV.

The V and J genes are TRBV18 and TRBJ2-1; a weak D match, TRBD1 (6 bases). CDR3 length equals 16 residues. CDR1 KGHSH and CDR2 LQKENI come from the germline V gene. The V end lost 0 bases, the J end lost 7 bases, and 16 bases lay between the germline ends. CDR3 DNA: TGTGCCAGCTCACCACCAAAGACAGGCCTCTGGAATGAGCAGTTCTTC. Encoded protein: CASSPPKTGLWNEQFF.

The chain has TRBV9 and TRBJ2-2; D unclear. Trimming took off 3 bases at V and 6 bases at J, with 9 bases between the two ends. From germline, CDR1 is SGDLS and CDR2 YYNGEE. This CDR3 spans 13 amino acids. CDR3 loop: CASSGSPAGELFF. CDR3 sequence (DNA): TGTGCCAGCAGCGGATCTCCGGCCGGGGAGCTGTTTTTT. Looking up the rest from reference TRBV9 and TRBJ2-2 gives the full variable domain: DSGVTQTPKHLITATGQRVTLRCSPRSGDLSVYWYQQSLDQGLQFLIQYYNGEERAKGNILERFSAQQFPDLHSELNLSSLELGDSALYFCASSGSPAGELFFGEGSRLTVL.

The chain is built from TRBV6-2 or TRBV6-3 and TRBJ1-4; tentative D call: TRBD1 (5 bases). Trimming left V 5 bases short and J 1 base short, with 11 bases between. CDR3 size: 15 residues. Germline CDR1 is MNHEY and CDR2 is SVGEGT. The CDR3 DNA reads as TGTGCCAGCAGTCGTCCAGGGCGAACTAATGAAAAACTGTTTTTT. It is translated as CASSRPGRTNEKLFF.

In DNA form, the CDR3 reads TGTGCCAGCAGCTTCTCCGGGACTAGCGGGGGCAATGAGCAGTTCTTC. It is translated as CASSFSGTSGGNEQFF. J is TRBJ2-1 and V is TRBV7-2, with TRBD2 matching over 14 bases. Germline V gene sequence: CDR1 SGHTA, CDR2 FQGNSA. The CDR3 is 16 amino acids. J was trimmed by 6 bases and V by 3 bases; bases with no gene match: 4.

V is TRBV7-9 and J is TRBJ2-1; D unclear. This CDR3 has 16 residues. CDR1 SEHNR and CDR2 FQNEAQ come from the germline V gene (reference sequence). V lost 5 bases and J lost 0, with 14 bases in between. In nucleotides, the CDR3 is TGTGCCAGCAGCCAGAATGGGCAGAACTCCTACAATGAGCAGTTCTTC. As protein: CASSQNGQNSYNEQFF.

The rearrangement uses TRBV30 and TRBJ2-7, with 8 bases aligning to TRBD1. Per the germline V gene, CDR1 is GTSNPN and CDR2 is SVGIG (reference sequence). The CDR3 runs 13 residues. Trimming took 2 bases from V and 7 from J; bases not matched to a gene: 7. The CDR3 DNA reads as TGTGCCTGGAGTCAAGGACAGGGAACGGAGCAGTACTTC. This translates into CAWSQGQGTEQYF.

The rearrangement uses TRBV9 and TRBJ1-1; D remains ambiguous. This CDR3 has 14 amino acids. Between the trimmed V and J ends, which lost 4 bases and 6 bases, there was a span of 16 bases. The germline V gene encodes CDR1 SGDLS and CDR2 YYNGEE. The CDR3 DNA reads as TGTGCCAGCAGCTTCGGGTCTACCGCGTCTGAAGCTTTCTTT. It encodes CASSFGSTASEAFF.

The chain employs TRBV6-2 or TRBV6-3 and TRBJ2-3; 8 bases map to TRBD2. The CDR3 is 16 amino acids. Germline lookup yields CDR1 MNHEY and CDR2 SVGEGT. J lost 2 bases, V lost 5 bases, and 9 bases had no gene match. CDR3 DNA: TGTGCCAGCAGTCGCCGGACTAGCCGATACACAGATACGCAGTATTTT. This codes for CASSRRTSRYTDTQYF.

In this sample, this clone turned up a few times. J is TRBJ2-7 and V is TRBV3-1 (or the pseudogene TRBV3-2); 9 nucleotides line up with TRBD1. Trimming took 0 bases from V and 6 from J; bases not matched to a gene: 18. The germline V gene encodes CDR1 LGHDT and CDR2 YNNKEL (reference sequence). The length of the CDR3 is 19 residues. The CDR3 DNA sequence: TGTGCCAGCAGCCAAGATGAGCAGTATAGGTGGGACAGGGTGCCCGAGCAGTACTTC. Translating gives CASSQDEQYRWDRVPEQYF.

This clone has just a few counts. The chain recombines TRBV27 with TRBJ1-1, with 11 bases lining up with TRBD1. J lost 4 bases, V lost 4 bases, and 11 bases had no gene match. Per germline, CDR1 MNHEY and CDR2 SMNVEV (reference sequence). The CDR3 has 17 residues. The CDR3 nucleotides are TGTGCCAGCAGTTCCATGGGACAGGGGGGGTTTACCACTGAAGCTTTCTTT. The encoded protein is CASSSMGQGGFTTEAFF.

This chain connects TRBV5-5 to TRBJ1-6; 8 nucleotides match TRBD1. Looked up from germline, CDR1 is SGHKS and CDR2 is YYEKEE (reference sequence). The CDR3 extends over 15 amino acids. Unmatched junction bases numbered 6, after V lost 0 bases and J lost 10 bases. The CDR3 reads CASSLAGQGLSPLHF. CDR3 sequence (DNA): TGTGCCAGCAGCTTGGCCGGACAGGGACTCTCACCCCTCCACTTT.

This chain's CDR3 is CAWGQGGTDTQYF. CDR3 in DNA: TGTGCCTGGGGACAGGGAGGGACAGATACGCAGTATTTT. The V gene is TRBV30, the J gene TRBJ2-3, with D possibly TRBD1 on 8 matching bases. V lost 5 bases and J lost 3, with 12 bases in between. The CDR3 loop spans 13 amino acids. Germline CDR1 reads GTSNPN; CDR2 reads SVGIG (reference sequence).

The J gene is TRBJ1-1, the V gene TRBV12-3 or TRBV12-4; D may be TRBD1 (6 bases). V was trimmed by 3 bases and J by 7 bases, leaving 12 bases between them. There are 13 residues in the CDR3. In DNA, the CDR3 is TGTGCCAGCAGTTTCAGGGGTGGTGGTGAAGCTTTCTTT. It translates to CASSFRGGGEAFF.

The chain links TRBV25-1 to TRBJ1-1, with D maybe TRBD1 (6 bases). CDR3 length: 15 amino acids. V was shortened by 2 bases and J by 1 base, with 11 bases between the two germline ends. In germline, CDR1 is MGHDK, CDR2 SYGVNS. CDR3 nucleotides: TGTGCCAGCAGTGAAGTCGACAGGTCGAACACTGAAGCTTTCTTT. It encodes CASSEVDRSNTEAFF.

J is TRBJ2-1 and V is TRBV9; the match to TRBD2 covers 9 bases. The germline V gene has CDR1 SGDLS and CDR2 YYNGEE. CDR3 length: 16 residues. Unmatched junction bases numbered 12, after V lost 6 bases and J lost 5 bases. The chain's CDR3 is CASTVSPLAGDNEQFF. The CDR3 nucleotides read TGTGCCAGCACCGTTAGCCCGTTAGCGGGGGACAATGAGCAGTTCTTC.